This T cell receptor beta chain was sequenced during a study of T cells in localized non-small cell lung cancer. General study findings and limits: Turning up in adjacent lung were a median around 50 of the top 100 tumor clones.

Trimming cost V 3 bases and J 6 bases; bases outside gene matches: 7. The CDR3 is 15 residues long. Germline V gene sequence: CDR1 MDHEN, CDR2 SYDVKM. As regards this clone: Its antigen is undetermined.

TCRdb's copy holds only in-frame clones and misses some; the assay was immunoSEQ multiplex PCR. The sample lists more than 15,000 clones; approximately 85% were seen once. The sequenced sample was peripheral blood, obtained before any cancer treatment. The source of this sequence is a male donor aged 60 or over with stage I lung adenocarcinoma. This chain links TRBV28 with TRBJ2-1; the match to TRBD2 covers 8 bases. The CDR3 DNA is TGTGCCAGCAGTTTGCGAGGACTAGCCCGCAATGAGCAGTTCTTC. It encodes CASSLRGLARNEQFF.